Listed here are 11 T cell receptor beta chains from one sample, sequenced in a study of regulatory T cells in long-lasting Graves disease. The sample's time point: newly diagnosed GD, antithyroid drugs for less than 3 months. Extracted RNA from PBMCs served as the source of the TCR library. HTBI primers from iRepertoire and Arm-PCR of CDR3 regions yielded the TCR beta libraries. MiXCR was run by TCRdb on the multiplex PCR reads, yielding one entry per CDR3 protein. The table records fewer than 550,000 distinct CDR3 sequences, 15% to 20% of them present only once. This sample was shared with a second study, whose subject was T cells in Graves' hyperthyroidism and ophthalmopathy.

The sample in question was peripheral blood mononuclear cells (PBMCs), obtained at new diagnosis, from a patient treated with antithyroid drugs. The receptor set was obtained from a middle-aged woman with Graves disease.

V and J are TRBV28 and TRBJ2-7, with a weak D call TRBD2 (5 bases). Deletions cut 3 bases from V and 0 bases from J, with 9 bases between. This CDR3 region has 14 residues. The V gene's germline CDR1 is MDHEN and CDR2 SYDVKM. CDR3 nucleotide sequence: TGTGCCAGCAGTTTTGAGGGTTTCTCCTACGAGCAGTACTTC. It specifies CASSFEGFSYEQYF. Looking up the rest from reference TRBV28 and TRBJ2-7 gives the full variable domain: DVKVTQSSRYLVKRTGEKVFLECVQDMDHENMFWYRQDPGLGLRLIYFSYDVKMKEKGDIPEGYSVSREKKERFSLILESASTNQTSMYLCASSFEGFSYEQYFGPGTRLTVT.

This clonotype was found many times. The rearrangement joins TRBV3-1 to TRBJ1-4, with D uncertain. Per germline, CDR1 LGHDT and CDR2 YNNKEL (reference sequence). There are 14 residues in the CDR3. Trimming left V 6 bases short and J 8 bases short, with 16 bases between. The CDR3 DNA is TGTGCCAGCAGAAAAAGCGAGGGAGCGGAAAAACTGTTTTTT. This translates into CASRKSEGAEKLFF.

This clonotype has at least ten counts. DNA of the CDR3: TGCAGTGCTAGCTGGCGCGAGTATGGCTACACCTTC. It specifies CSASWREYGYTF. The chain recombines TRBV20-1 with TRBJ1-2; the D is unclear. The germline V gene encodes CDR1 DFQATT and CDR2 SNEGSKA (reference sequence). V lost 3 bases and J 5 bases, leaving 10 bases between the germline ends. CDR3 length equals 12 residues.

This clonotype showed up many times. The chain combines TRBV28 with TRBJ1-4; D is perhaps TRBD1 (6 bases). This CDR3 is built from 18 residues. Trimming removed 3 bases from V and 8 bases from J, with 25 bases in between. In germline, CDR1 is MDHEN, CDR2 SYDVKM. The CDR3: CASSFDRQAAPRREKLFF. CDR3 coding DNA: TGTGCCAGCAGTTTTGACCGACAGGCCGCACCACGGAGGGAAAAACTGTTTTTT.

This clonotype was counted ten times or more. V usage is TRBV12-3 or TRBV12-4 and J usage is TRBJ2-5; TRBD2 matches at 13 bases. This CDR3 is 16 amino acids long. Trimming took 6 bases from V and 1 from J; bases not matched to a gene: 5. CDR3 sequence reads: CASRSGLAGAQETQYF. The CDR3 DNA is TGTGCCAGCAGATCCGGACTAGCGGGGGCCCAAGAGACCCAGTACTTC.

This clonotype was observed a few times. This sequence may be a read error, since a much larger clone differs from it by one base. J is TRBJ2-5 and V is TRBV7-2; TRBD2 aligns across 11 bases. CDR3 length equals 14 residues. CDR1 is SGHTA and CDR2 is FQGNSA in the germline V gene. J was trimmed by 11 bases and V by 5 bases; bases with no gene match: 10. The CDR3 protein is CASSPGLAGNEQYF. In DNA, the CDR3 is TGTGCCAGCAGCCCAGGACTAGCGGGCAATGAGCAGTACTTC. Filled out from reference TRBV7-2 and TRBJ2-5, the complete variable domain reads GAGVSQSPSNKVTEKGKDVELRCDPISGHTALYWYRQSLGQGLEFLIYFQGNSAPDKSGLPSDRFSAERTGGSVSTLTIQRTQQEDSAVYLCASSPGLAGNEQYFGPGTRLLVL.

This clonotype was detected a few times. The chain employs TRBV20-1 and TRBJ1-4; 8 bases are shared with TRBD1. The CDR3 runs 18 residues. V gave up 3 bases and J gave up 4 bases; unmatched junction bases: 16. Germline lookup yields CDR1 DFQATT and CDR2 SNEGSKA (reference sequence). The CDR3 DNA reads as TGCAGTGCTAGGTCCTCTTCCGGGTTTGACAGGGGTAATGAAAAACTGTTTTTT. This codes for CSARSSSGFDRGNEKLFF.

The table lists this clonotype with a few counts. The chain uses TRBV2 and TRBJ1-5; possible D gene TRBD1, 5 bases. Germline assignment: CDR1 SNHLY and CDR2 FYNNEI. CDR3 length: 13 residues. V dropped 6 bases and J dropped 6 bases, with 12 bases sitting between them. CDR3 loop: CASSDDRFQPQHF. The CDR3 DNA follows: TGTGCCAGCAGCGATGACAGATTTCAGCCCCAGCATTTT.

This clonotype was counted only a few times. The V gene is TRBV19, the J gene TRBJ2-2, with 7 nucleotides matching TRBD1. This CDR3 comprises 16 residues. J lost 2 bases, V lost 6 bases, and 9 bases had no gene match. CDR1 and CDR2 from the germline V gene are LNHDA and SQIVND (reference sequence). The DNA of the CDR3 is TGTGCCAGTAGAGCCCCAGGACAGGCCAACACCGGGGAGCTGTTTTTT. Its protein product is CASRAPGQANTGELFF.

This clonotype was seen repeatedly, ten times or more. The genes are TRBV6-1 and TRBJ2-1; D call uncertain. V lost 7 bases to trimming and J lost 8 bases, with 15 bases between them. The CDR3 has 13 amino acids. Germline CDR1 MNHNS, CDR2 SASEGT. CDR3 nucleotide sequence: TGTGCCAGCAATGAGGATGTGTACGATGAGCAGTTCTTC. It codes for CASNEDVYDEQFF.

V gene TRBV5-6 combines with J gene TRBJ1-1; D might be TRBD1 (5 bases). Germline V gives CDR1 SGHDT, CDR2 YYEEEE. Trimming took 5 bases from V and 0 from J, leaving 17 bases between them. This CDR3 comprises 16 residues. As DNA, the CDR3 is TGTGCCAGCAGGGATGGGGGGAATAGGATGAACACTGAAGCTTTCTTT. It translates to CASRDGGNRMNTEAFF.